This T cell receptor (beta chain) was obtained from a study of OX40 agonist ivuxolimab in advanced cancers. Across the whole study: Ivuxolimab was administered intravenously to patients at 0.01 to 10 mg/kg every 2 weeks. Study results and limitations: In CD8+ T cells, expanded clones were on average more numerous than in CD4+. Among the least clonally expanded were partial responders at 0.1-3.0 mg/kg.

Anyone with autoimmune disease history or systemic immunosuppression was excluded. Comments on this clone: Its antigen is unidentified.

The table came from immunoSEQ multiplex PCR; TCRdb's copy has only in-frame clones and leaves some out. The sample consists of around 60,000 clones, more than 75% of them appearing once. The clonotype originates from an adult with an advanced solid tumor such as melanoma, head and neck, liver or kidney cancer. The sample here was CD4+ or CD8+ T cells sorted from blood, taken in a trial of the OX40 agonist ivuxolimab.

CDR3 sequence: CASSAAGQGYNEQFF. Here the CDR3 DNA reads TGTGCCAGCAGTGCTGCGGGACAGGGCTACAATGAGCAGTTCTTC. This chain joins TRBV2 and TRBJ2-1; 9 positions agree with TRBD1. V trimming: 4 bases; J trimming: 3 bases; junction bases outside the gene matches: 4. Germline CDR1 is SNHLY and CDR2 is FYNNEI. There are 15 residues in the CDR3.